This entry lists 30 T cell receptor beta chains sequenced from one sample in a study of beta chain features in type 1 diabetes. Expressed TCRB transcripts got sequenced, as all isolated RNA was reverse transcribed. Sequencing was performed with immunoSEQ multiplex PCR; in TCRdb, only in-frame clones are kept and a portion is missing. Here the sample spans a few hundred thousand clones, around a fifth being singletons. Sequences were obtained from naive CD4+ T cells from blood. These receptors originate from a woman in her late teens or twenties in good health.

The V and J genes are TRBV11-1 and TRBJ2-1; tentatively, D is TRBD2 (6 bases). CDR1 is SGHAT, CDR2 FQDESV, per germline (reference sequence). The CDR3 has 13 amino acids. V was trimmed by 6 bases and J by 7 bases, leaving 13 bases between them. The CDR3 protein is CASRQGGINEQFF. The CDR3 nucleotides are TGTGCCAGCAGGCAGGGCGGGATTAATGAGCAGTTCTTC.

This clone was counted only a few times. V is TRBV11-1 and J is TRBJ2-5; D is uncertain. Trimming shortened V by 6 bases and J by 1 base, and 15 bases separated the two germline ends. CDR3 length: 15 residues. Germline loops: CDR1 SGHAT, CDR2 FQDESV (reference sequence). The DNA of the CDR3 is TGTGCCAGCAGGGTTGGTGTTCGAGGCCAAGAGACCCAGTACTTC. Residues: CASRVGVRGQETQYF. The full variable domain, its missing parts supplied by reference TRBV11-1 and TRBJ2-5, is EAEVAQSPRYKITEKSQAVAFWCDPISGHATLYWYRQILGQGPELLVQFQDESVVDDSQLPKDRFSAERLKGVDSTLKIQPAELGDSAMYLCASRVGVRGQETQYFGPGTRLLVL.

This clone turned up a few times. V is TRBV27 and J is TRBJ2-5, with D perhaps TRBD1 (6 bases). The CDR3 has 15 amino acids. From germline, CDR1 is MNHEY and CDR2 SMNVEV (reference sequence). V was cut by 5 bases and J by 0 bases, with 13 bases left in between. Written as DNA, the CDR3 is TGTGCCAGCAGTCCGCGGACAGACTACCAAGAGACCCAGTACTTC. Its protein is CASSPRTDYQETQYF.

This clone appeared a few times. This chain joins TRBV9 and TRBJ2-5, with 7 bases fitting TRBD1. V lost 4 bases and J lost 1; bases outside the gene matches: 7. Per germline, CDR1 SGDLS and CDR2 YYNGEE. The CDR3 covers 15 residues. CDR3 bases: TGTGCCAGCAGCATGACGACAGGGCCCCAAGAGACCCAGTACTTC. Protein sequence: CASSMTTGPQETQYF. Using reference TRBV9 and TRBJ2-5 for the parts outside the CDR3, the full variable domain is DSGVTQTPKHLITATGQRVTLRCSPRSGDLSVYWYQQSLDQGLQFLIQYYNGEERAKGNILERFSAQQFPDLHSELNLSSLELGDSALYFCASSMTTGPQETQYFGPGTRLLVL.

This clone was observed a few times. CDR3 loop: CASGLARGTYF. The CDR3 DNA reads as TGTGCTAGTGGTTTGGCCAGGGGCACGTACTTC. This rearrangement joins TRBV12-5 to TRBJ2-7; perhaps TRBD1 as D (6 bases). CDR1 LGHNT and CDR2 FRNRAP come from the germline V gene. The CDR3 contains 11 residues. V was shortened by 1 base and J by 12 bases, with 10 bases between the two germline ends.

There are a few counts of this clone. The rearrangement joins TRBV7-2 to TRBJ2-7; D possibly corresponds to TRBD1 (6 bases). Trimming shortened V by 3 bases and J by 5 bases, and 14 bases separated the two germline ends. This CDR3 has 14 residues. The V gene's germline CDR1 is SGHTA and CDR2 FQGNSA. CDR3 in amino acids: CASSLEGGIDEQYF. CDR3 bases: TGTGCCAGCAGCTTGGAAGGGGGAATTGACGAGCAGTACTTC.

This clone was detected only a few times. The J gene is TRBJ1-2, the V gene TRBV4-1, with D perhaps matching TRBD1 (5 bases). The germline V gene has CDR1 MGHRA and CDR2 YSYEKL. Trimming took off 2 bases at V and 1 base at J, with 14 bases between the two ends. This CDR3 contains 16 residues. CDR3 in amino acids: CASSQPRDSHNYGYTF. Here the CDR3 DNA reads TGCGCCAGCAGCCAACCCCGGGACTCCCATAACTATGGCTACACCTTC.

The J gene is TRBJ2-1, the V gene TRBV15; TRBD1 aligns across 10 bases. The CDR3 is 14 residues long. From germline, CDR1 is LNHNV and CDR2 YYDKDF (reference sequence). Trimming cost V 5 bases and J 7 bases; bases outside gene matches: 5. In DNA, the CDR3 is TGTGCCACCAGCCTTCGGACAGGGGGAAATGAGCAGTTCTTC. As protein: CATSLRTGGNEQFF. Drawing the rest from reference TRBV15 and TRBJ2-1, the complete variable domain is DAMVIQNPRYQVTQFGKPVTLSCSQTLNHNVMYWYQQKSSQAPKLLFHYYDKDFNNEADTPDNFQSRRPNTSFCFLDIRSPGLGDTAMYLCATSLRTGGNEQFFGPGTRLTVL.

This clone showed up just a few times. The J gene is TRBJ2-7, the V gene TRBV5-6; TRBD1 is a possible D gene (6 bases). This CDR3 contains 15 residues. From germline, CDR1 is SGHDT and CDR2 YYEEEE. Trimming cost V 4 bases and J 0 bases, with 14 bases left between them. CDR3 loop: CASSVRGGSSYEQYF. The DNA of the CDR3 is TGTGCCAGCAGCGTGAGAGGGGGTTCCTCCTACGAGCAGTACTTC.

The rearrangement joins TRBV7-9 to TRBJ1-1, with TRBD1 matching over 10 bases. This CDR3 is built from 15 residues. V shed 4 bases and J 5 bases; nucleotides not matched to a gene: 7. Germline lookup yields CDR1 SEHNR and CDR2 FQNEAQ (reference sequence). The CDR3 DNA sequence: TGTGCCAGCAGCTCCACCGGGACAGGGGAGACTGAAGCTTTCTTT. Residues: CASSSTGTGETEAFF. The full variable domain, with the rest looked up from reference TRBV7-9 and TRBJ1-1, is DTGVSQNPRHKITKRGQNVTFRCDPISEHNRLYWYRQTLGQGPEFLTYFQNEAQLEKSRLLSDRFSAERPKGSFSTLEIQRTEQGDSAMYLCASSSTGTGETEAFFGQGTRLTVV.

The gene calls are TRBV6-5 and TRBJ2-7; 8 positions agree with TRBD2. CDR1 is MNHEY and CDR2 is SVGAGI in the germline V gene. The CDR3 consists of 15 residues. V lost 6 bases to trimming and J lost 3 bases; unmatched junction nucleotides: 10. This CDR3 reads CASRRYSGELYEQYF. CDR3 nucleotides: TGTGCCAGCAGACGATATAGCGGGGAGCTCTACGAGCAGTACTTC.

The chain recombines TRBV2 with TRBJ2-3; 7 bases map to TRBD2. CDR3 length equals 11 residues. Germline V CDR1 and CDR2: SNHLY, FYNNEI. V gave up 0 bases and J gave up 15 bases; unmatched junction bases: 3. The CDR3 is CASSEAWTSYF. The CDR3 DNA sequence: TGTGCCAGCAGTGAAGCTTGGACTAGTTATTTT.

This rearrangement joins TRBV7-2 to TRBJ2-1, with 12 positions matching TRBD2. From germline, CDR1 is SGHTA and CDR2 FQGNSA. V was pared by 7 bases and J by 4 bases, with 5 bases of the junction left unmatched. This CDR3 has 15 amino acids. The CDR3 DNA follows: TGTGCCAGCAACCCTAGCGGGGGGGGTTACAATGAGCAGTTCTTC. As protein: CASNPSGGGYNEQFF.

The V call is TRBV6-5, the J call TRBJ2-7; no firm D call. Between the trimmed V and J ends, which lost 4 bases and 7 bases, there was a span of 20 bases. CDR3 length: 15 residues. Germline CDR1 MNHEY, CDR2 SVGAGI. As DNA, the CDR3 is TGTGCCAGCAGTTCACTCCCGATCGGCGGATTTGAGCAGTACTTC. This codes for CASSSLPIGGFEQYF.

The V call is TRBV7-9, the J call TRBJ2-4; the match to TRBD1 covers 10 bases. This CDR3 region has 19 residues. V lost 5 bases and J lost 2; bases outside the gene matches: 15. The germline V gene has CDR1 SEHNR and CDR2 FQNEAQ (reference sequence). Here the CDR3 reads CASSPDLGQGMGSKNIQYF. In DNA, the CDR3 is TGTGCCAGCAGCCCCGACCTGGGACAGGGGATGGGGTCCAAAAACATTCAGTACTTC.

CDR3 in DNA: TGTGCCAGCTCCGGGACATCGATCTCGAACACTGAAGCTTTCTTT. Its protein is CASSGTSISNTEAFF. The chain joins TRBV6-5 to TRBJ1-1, with D tentatively TRBD1 (6 bases). Trimming stripped 8 bases from V and 1 base from J, with 17 bases between. The CDR3 covers 15 residues. Germline assignment: CDR1 MNHEY and CDR2 SVGAGI.

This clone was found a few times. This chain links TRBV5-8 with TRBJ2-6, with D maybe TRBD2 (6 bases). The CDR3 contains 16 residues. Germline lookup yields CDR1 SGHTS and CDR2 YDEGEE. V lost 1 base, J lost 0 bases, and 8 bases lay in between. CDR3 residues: CASSLMGGSGANVLTF. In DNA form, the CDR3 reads TGTGCCAGCAGCTTGATGGGGGGCTCTGGGGCCAACGTCCTGACTTTC.

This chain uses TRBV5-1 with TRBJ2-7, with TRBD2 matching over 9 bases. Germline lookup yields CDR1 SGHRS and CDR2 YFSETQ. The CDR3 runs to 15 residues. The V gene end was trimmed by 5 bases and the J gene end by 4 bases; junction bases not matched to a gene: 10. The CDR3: CASRSRAGGSYEQYF. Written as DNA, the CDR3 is TGCGCCAGCAGGTCCAGAGCGGGAGGATCTTACGAGCAGTACTTC.

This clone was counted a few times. CDR3 DNA: TGTGCCTGGAGTGGCGGCAGGGGGATGAATGGCTACACCTTC. Its translation is CAWSGGRGMNGYTF. The genes are TRBV30 and TRBJ1-2; 7 nucleotides align to TRBD1. There are 14 residues in the CDR3. Looked up from germline, CDR1 is GTSNPN and CDR2 is SVGIG (reference sequence). The V and J ends lost 1 base and 6 bases, in that order; junction bases with no gene match: 8.

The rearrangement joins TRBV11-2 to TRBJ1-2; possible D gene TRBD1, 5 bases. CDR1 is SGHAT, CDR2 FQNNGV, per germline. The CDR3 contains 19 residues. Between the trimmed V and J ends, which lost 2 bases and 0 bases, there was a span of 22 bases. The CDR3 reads CASSLLGGEGRRANYGYTF. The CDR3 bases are TGTGCCAGCAGCTTACTGGGGGGGGAAGGCAGGAGAGCTAACTATGGCTACACCTTC.

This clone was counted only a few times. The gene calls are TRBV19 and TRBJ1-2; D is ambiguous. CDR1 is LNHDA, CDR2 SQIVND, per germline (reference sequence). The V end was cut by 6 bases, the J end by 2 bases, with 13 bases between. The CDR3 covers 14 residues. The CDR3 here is CASRRDTANYGYTF. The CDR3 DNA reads TGTGCCAGTAGGCGAGATACCGCCAACTATGGCTACACCTTC.

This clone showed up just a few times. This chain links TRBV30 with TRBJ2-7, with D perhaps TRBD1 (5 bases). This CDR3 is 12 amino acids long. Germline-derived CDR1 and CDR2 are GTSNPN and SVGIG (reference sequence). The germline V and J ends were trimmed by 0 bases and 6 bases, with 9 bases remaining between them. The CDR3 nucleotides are TGTGCCTGGAGTGTTCGGACATTCGAGCAGTACTTC. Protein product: CAWSVRTFEQYF. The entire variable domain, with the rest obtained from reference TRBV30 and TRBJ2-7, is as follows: SQTIHQWPATLVQPVGSPLSLECTVEGTSNPNLYWYRQAAGRGLQLLFYSVGIGQISSEVPQNLSASRPQDRQFILSSKKLLLSDSGFYLCAWSVRTFEQYFGPGTRLTVT.

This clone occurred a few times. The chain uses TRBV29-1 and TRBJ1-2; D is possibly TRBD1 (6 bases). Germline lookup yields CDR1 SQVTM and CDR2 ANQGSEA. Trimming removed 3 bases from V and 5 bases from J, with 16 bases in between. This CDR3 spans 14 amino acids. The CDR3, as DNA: TGCAGCGTTGACCTTCAGGGGTCGGGGTATGGCTACACCTTC. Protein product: CSVDLQGSGYGYTF.

Here the CDR3 reads CASSVTGEDTQYF. Here the CDR3 DNA reads TGTGCCAGCAGCGTCACAGGGGAGGATACGCAGTATTTT. The genes are TRBV9 and TRBJ2-3, with 7 bases that match TRBD1. Germline values: CDR1 SGDLS, CDR2 YYNGEE. Unmatched junction bases numbered 3, after V lost 2 bases and J lost 6 bases. This CDR3 contains 13 residues.

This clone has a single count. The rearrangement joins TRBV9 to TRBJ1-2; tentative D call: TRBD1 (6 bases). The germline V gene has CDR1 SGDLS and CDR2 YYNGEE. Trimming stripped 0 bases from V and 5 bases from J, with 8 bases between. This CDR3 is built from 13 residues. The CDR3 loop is CASSVGQEYGYTF. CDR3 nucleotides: TGTGCCAGCAGCGTAGGACAGGAGTATGGCTACACCTTC.

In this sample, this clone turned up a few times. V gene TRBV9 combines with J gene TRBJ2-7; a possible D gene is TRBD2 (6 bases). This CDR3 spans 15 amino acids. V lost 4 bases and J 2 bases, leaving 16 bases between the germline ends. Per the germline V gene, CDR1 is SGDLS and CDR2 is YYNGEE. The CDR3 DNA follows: TGTGCCAGCAGCCCGCGTGGGACTGCTGCCTACGAGCAGTACTTC. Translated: CASSPRGTAAYEQYF.

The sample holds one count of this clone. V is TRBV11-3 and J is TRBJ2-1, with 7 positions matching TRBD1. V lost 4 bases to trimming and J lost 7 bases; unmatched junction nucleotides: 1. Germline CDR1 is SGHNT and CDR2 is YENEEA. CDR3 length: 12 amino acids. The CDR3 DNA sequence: TGTGCCAGCAGCTACAGGGGTAATGAGCAGTTCTTC. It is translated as CASSYRGNEQFF.

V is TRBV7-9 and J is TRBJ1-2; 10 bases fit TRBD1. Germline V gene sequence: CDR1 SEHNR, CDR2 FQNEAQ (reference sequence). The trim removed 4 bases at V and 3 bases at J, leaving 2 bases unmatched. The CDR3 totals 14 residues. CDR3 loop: CASSSGQGYYGYTF. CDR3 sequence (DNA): TGTGCCAGCAGCTCGGGACAGGGGTACTATGGCTACACCTTC.

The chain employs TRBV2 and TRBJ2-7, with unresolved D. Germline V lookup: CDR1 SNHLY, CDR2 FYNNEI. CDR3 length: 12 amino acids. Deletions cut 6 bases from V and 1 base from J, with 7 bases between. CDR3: CASSWASYEQYF. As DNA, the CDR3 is TGTGCCAGCAGCTGGGCGTCCTACGAGCAGTACTTC.

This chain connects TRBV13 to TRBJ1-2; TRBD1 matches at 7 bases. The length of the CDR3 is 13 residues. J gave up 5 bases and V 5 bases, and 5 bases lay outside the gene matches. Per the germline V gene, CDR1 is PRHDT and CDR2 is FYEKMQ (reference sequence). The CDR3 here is CASSVDRAYGYTF. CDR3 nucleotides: TGTGCCAGCAGCGTCGACAGGGCGTATGGCTACACCTTC.